This T cell receptor (beta chain) emerged from a study of T cells in tumors after PD-1 blockade (dated by TCRdb to the late 2010s). With respect to the entire study: Prior checkpoint blockade, systemic immunosuppressant use, and recent radiotherapy or other anti-cancer therapy within 4 weeks were grounds for patient exclusion. Patients received pembrolizumab 200 mg every 3 weeks or cemiplimab 350 mg every 2 weeks. While on anti-PD-1 treatment, some of the patients also continued taking daily vismodegib 150 mg. Peripheral blood samples averaged 113,528 TCR templates (range roughly 22,000-260,000) and 35,000 to 40,000 unique clonotypes. Using site-matched tumors from BCC or SCC patients sampled before and after anti-PD-1 therapy, the study carried out paired single-cell RNA and TCR sequencing. To compare clonotypes in blood versus tumor, bulk TCR sequencing was run on under eleven peripheral blood samples drawn from roughly 5 patients. RECIST version 1.1 was used to evaluate clinical response.

The immunoSEQ platform was used to carry out deep TCRbeta sequencing. The source study handled its data this way. For further analysis, only productive rearrangements were exported out of the immunoSEQ Analyzer. T cell phenotypes were assigned to bulk TCRbeta clonotypes by matching to single-cell RNA+TCR-seq clones sharing the same TCRbeta sequence. Using bulk TCR sequencing data, clone enrichment in tumor was calculated by dividing a clone's tumor frequency by the same clone's PBMC frequency. GLIPH was used to group TCRs into specificity groups, clusters of distinct TCRs likely recognizing common antigens via shared CDR3 motifs. TCRdb carries this immuneACCESS record with in-frame sequences only. Its versions omit some clonotypes, under half of them owing to an unresolved V gene in the studies checked, with the rest unexplained. V and J calls and clone size are given by that table; D and trimming were obtained from the DNA. The sample has about 21,000 clones on record, 81% of them singletons. About a quarter of the sample rests with the top ten.

As concerns this clone: It lacks a known antigen. Base quality data are lacking; no much larger clone is found one base away.

Genomic DNA extracted from tumor biopsies or peripheral blood was used for bulk TCRbeta sequencing, with input ranging from about 616 ng to 6,500 ng. Every patient was a poor candidate for surgical resection and had histologically proven advanced or metastatic basal or squamous cell carcinoma. The basal cell carcinoma cohort was made up of ten to twelve patients, and bulk tumor TCR sequencing was performed for 8 of these patients. Taken from the germline V gene, the CDR1 and CDR2 loops are MDHEN and SYDVKM. Spanning cysteine to phenylalanine, the CDR3 consists of 17 amino acids. Left in the record is the CDR3 DNA by itself, 51 bases read in frame from the first base. From V the trimming removes 1 base and from J it removes 2 bases, while the gene matches leave 4 bases of the junction unaccounted for. What the work shows at the level of the full study, not this receptor alone: The source of novel T cell clones was not identified, and lymphoid organs or rare unexpanded clones within the tumor or the tumor periphery could be included among the possible sources. Roughly 41% of the TCR clonotypes from tumors also showed up in blood, and some novel exhausted tumor clones were present in pre-treatment blood, which suggests peripheral recruitment.

The chain was built from TRBV28 and TRBJ2-3, with 12 central nucleotides matching TRBD2. This clonotype was sampled from a human donor with advanced basal cell or squamous cell carcinoma (not recorded which). This sample comprised PBMCs, obtained after anti-PD-1 therapy. The CDR3 corresponds to CASSLSGLAGSTDTQYF. The nucleotides are TGTGCCAGCAGTTTATCCGGACTAGCGGGATCCACAGATACGCAGTATTTT.